Listed here are 19 T cell receptor beta chains from one sample, sequenced in a study of blood T cell repertoires in COVID-19. The repertoire was sequenced with immunoSEQ multiplex PCR; TCRdb's copy has only in-frame clones and lacks some. The repertoire holds 200,000 to 300,000 clones, with 85% to 95% as singletons. Sequenced material: peripheral blood. All receptors come from a man aged 25-40 years with COVID-19, enrolled during active disease.

The CDR3 region is CASSVTGGQPQHF. The CDR3 region has the DNA TGTGCCAGCAGTGTTACAGGGGGTCAGCCCCAGCATTTT. The V gene is TRBV25-1, the J gene TRBJ1-5, with 8 nucleotides matching TRBD1. Losses at the gene ends were 4 bases for V and 6 bases for J; bases not matched to a gene: 2. Germline V gene lookup returns CDR1 MGHDK and CDR2 SYGVNS. The CDR3 is 13 amino acids.

The chain uses TRBV7-3 and TRBJ2-5, with 11 bases identical to TRBD2. The CDR3 consists of 15 residues. Trimming removed 3 bases from V and 4 bases from J; junction bases left unmatched: 4. The germline V gene has CDR1 SGHTA and CDR2 FQGTGA. CDR3 loop: CASSFVAGGRETQYF. CDR3 nucleotide sequence: TGTGCCAGCAGCTTCGTAGCGGGGGGGAGAGAGACCCAGTACTTC.

The chain is built from TRBV5-1 and TRBJ2-3; 10 nucleotides agree with TRBD2. The junction had 9 bases not matched to a gene; V was cut back by 1 base and J by 7 bases. The V gene's germline CDR1 is SGHRS and CDR2 YFSETQ. The CDR3 covers 16 residues. CDR3 coding DNA: TGCGCCAGCAGCTTGCTAGCGGGGGAAGGGGTAAATACGCAGTATTTT. This gives the protein CASSLLAGEGVNTQYF. Looking up the rest from reference TRBV5-1 and TRBJ2-3 gives the full variable domain: KAGVTQTPRYLIKTRGQQVTLSCSPISGHRSVSWYQQTPGQGLQFLFEYFSETQRNKGNFPGRFSGRQFSNSRSEMNVSTLELGDSALYLCASSLLAGEGVNTQYFGPGTRLTVL.

This chain joins TRBV5-1 and TRBJ2-2; D not certain. Trimming stripped 2 bases from V and 1 base from J, with 6 bases between. Germline lookup yields CDR1 SGHRS and CDR2 YFSETQ. The CDR3 has 14 amino acids. The CDR3 DNA follows: TGCGCCAGCAGCTTTTCACAGAACACCGGGGAGCTGTTTTTT. Protein: CASSFSQNTGELFF.

The V call is TRBV3-1 (or the pseudogene TRBV3-2), the J call TRBJ2-5, with unresolved D. V shed 4 bases and J shed 5 bases, with 11 bases lying between them. The CDR3 runs to 13 residues. The V gene's germline CDR1 is LGHDT and CDR2 YNNKEL (reference sequence). Written as DNA, the CDR3 is TGTGCCAGCAGCCTAGCCTATGTCGAGACCCAGTACTTC. Translated: CASSLAYVETQYF.

This sequence joins TRBV19 and TRBJ2-1; 10 bases are a match to TRBD2. The V segment lost 5 bases and the J segment 4 bases; nucleotides outside the gene matches: 5. Germline CDR1 and CDR2: LNHDA and SQIVND (reference sequence). The CDR3 has 15 amino acids. This CDR3 is CASSSLAGAYNEQFF. In DNA, the CDR3 is TGTGCCAGTAGTTCTCTAGCGGGGGCGTACAATGAGCAGTTCTTC.

This chain links TRBV11-2 with TRBJ2-1, with D possibly matching TRBD1 (6 bases). V lost 2 bases to trimming and J lost 6 bases, with 17 bases between them. The CDR3 is 16 amino acids. Per the germline V gene, CDR1 is SGHAT and CDR2 is FQNNGV. The CDR3 loop reads CASSLSQGIEVNEQFF. The DNA of the CDR3 is TGTGCCAGCAGCTTATCACAGGGTATCGAAGTCAATGAGCAGTTCTTC.

CDR3 protein: CASSLYRGSGEQYF. The CDR3 nucleotides are TGTGCCAGCAGTTTATATAGGGGGTCCGGGGAGCAGTACTTC. The chain employs TRBV27 and TRBJ2-7; possible D gene TRBD1, 6 bases. Trimming stripped 1 base from V and 7 bases from J, with 14 bases between. The CDR3 is 14 amino acids. Germline assignment: CDR1 MNHEY and CDR2 SMNVEV (reference sequence).

This chain joins TRBV27 and TRBJ2-5; a weak D match, TRBD1 (5 bases). Germline lookup yields CDR1 MNHEY and CDR2 SMNVEV (reference sequence). V lost 5 bases and J lost 1, with 8 bases in between. The CDR3 has 13 residues. The CDR3 protein is CASSLRGQETQYF. The DNA of the CDR3 is TGTGCCAGCAGTCTAAGGGGCCAAGAGACCCAGTACTTC.

The gene calls are TRBV6-4 and TRBJ1-5; D possibly corresponds to TRBD1 (6 bases). Trimming pared 9 bases from V and 7 bases from J, leaving 16 bases between. CDR1 and CDR2 (germline): MRHNA, SNTAGT. The CDR3 length is 13 residues. The CDR3 DNA follows: TGTGCCAGTTCACAGGAGGGGGGGCAGCCCCAGCATTTT. Translating it yields CASSQEGGQPQHF.

The chain uses TRBV4-2 and TRBJ2-1; 12 nucleotides match TRBD2. The CDR3 covers 16 residues. Trimming cost V 3 bases and J 10 bases; bases outside gene matches: 10. Germline lookup yields CDR1 LGHNA and CDR2 YNFKEQ. CDR3 DNA sequence: TGTGCCAGCAGCCATGAGACTAGCGGGGGCGGAGAAGAGCAGTTCTTC. Residues: CASSHETSGGGEEQFF.

V gene TRBV10-2 combines with J gene TRBJ2-5; D might be TRBD1 (6 bases). The CDR3 runs 16 residues. Trimming took 4 bases from V and 2 from J, leaving 17 bases between them. The germline V gene has CDR1 WSHSY and CDR2 SAAADI. The CDR3 DNA reads as TGCGCCAGCAGTGCAAGTATGGACAGCCAGCAAGAGACCCAGTACTTC. Translated, it gives CASSASMDSQQETQYF.

CDR3 amino acids: CASSFSLQASGNTIYF. In DNA, the CDR3 is TGTGCCAGCAGCTTTTCGCTACAGGCCTCTGGAAACACCATATATTTT. The chain employs TRBV5-4 and TRBJ1-3; perhaps TRBD1 as D (5 bases). The CDR3 is 16 residues long. V dropped 2 bases and J dropped 0 bases, with 12 bases sitting between them. Germline V gene sequence: CDR1 SGHNT, CDR2 YYREEE (reference sequence).

This chain joins TRBV19 and TRBJ1-1, with a weak D call TRBD1 (5 bases). Germline V CDR1 and CDR2: LNHDA, SQIVND (reference sequence). The germline V and J ends were trimmed by 2 bases and 1 base, with 11 bases remaining between them. The CDR3 extends over 15 amino acids. CDR3 sequence reads: CASSITGGANTEAFF. DNA for the CDR3: TGTGCCAGTAGTATAACAGGAGGGGCGAACACTGAAGCTTTCTTT.

This clone has just one count. V and J are TRBV3-1 (or the pseudogene TRBV3-2) and TRBJ2-7; 8 nucleotides align to TRBD2. The germline gives CDR1 LGHDT, CDR2 YNNKEL (reference sequence). V was clipped by 1 base and J by 3 bases; unmatched bases: 8. The CDR3 extends over 16 amino acids. The CDR3 is CASSQGSSGENYEQYF. CDR3 bases: TGTGCCAGCAGCCAAGGAAGTAGCGGGGAAAACTACGAGCAGTACTTC.

The chain employs TRBV10-3 and TRBJ1-1; 7 positions match TRBD1. This CDR3 region has 20 residues. The V gene's germline CDR1 is ENHRY and CDR2 SYGVKD. V gave up 4 bases and J gave up 0 bases; unmatched junction bases: 20. The chain's CDR3 is CAISGLADPDRDRLNTEAFF. CDR3 nucleotides: TGTGCCATCAGTGGCCTAGCTGACCCAGACAGGGACCGGTTGAACACTGAAGCTTTCTTT.

This sequence joins TRBV29-1 and TRBJ2-5; maybe TRBD1 (6 bases). Trimming removed 5 bases at V and 2 bases at J, with 12 bases between. This CDR3 is built from 13 residues. CDR1 SQVTM and CDR2 ANQGSEA come from the germline V gene. This CDR3 is CSVQGLLQETQYF. In DNA form, the CDR3 reads TGCAGCGTTCAGGGGCTGTTACAAGAGACCCAGTACTTC.

The chain couples TRBV5-1 to TRBJ2-2, with 8 nucleotides matching TRBD2. Germline lookup yields CDR1 SGHRS and CDR2 YFSETQ. The CDR3 runs 14 residues. The ends lost 2 bases at V and 6 bases at J; junction bases unmatched: 3. The CDR3: CASSLTGGPGELFF. CDR3 coding DNA: TGCGCCAGCAGCTTAACGGGGGGGCCCGGGGAGCTGTTTTTT.

The rearrangement uses TRBV5-1 and TRBJ2-7; TRBD1 might be the D (6 bases). CDR1 and CDR2 (germline): SGHRS, YFSETQ. Trimming took off 4 bases at V and 5 bases at J, with 19 bases between the two ends. The CDR3 contains 15 residues. The CDR3 region is CASSPATGFADEQYF. DNA for the CDR3: TGCGCCAGCAGCCCAGCAACAGGGTTCGCCGACGAGCAGTACTTC.